The following is a T cell receptor (beta chain) sequence with its context. Its specificity is unknown. The sample is drawn from a study of T cell responses to AZD1222 COVID-19 vaccine. Trimming pared 3 bases from V and 6 bases from J, leaving 9 bases between. Germline V gene sequence: CDR1 SGHTA, CDR2 FQGNSA. This CDR3 spans 13 amino acids. Produced via immunoSEQ multiplex PCR; TCRdb's table is partial and in-frame only. This table holds 150,000 to 180,000 clones, less than 95% found once. Overall study results and limits: The repertoires were collected only after the peak T cell response.

V is TRBV7-2 and J is TRBJ2-1, with a possible D match to TRBD2 (5 bases). This TCR was sampled from an adult in good health. This material consisted of peripheral blood, taken on day 0 of AZD1222 vaccination. The CDR3 protein is CASSFLAGNEQFF. The CDR3 DNA is TGTGCCAGCAGCTTTCTAGCCGGCAATGAGCAGTTCTTC.